This TCR beta chain derives from a study of blood T cell repertoires in COVID-19. Some clones are missing from TCRdb's copy, which holds only in-frame ones; the method was immunoSEQ multiplex PCR. The table has fewer than 60,000 clones, 75% to 90% seen once; the top ten hold about 10%. Enrollment of patients from Seattle took place during active infection, with longitudinal follow-up. Input material: peripheral blood. This clonotype was sampled from a young man with COVID-19, enrolled during active disease.

This CDR3 is CASSSGTGKQYF. The CDR3 coding sequence is TGTGCCAGCAGTTCCGGGACAGGGAAGCAGTACTTC. The rearrangement uses TRBV27 and TRBJ2-7; TRBD1 matches at 9 bases. The CDR3 has 12 residues. V shed 4 bases and J 8 bases; nucleotides not matched to a gene: 3. Germline V gene data show CDR1 as MNHEY and CDR2 as SMNVEV (reference sequence).